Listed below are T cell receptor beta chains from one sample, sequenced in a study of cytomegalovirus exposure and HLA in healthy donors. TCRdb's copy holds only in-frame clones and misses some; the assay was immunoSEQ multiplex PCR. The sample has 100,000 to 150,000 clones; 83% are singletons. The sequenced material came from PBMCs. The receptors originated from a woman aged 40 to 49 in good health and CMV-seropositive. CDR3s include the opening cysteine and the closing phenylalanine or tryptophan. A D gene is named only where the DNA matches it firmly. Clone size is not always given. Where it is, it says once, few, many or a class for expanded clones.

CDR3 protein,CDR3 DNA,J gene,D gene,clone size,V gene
CASSIGASGTSTDTQYF,TGTGCCAGTAGTATAGGGGCTAGCGGGACTAGCACAGATACGCAGTATTTT,TRBJ2-3,TRBD2,NA,TRBV19
CASTWGGGLYNEQFF,TGTGCCAGCACCTGGGGGGGAGGGCTCTACAATGAGCAGTTCTTC,TRBJ2-1,TRBD2,NA,TRBV9
CASRGLAGPYEQYF,TGTGCCAGCAGAGGACTAGCGGGCCCCTACGAGCAGTACTTC,TRBJ2-7,TRBD2,few,TRBV28
CASSFSGEEAFF,TGTGCCAGCAGCTTTTCGGGAGAAGAAGCTTTCTTT,TRBJ1-1,NA,NA,TRBV5-8
CRGGCFQNIQYF,TGCAGAGGAGGGTGCTTCCAAAACATTCAGTACTTC,TRBJ2-4,NA,NA,TRBV29-1
CASSPVRERLGNQPQHF,TGTGCCAGCTCACCAGTACGGGAGAGGTTGGGAAATCAGCCCCAGCATTTT,TRBJ1-5,NA,NA,TRBV18
CAWSMLAGMGTDTQYF,TGTGCCTGGAGTATGCTAGCGGGAATGGGCACAGATACGCAGTATTTT,TRBJ2-3,TRBD2,once,TRBV30
CASTSGDQREQYF,TGTGCCAGCACCTCGGGGGACCAGCGGGAGCAGTACTTC,TRBJ2-7,NA,NA,TRBV7-9
CASSGREGWHEQFF,TGTGCCAGCAGCGGAAGGGAGGGGTGGCATGAGCAGTTCTTC,TRBJ2-1,TRBD2,NA,TRBV11-3
CASSFSAVNTGELFF,TGTGCCAGCAGCTTTAGCGCCGTGAACACCGGGGAGCTGTTTTTT,TRBJ2-2,NA,NA,TRBV7-9
CASSLILGQGTSTDTQYF,TGTGCCAGCTCACTAATTCTGGGACAGGGTACGAGCACAGATACGCAGTATTTT,TRBJ2-3,TRBD1,NA,TRBV18
CASSYGQGTEAFF,TGTGCCAGCAGTTACGGACAGGGCACTGAAGCTTTCTTT,TRBJ1-1,TRBD1,NA,TRBV6-5
CASTPSWGLASEQYF,TGCGCCAGCACCCCGTCCTGGGGGCTAGCTAGCGAGCAGTACTTC,TRBJ2-7,NA,NA,TRBV5-1
CASSFQTTSTDTQYF,TGTGCCAGCAGCTTTCAGACTACTAGCACAGATACGCAGTATTTT,TRBJ2-3,NA,NA,TRBV5-6
CASSQYGTNSYEQYF,TGCGCCAGCAGCCAATACGGGACAAACTCCTACGAGCAGTACTTC,TRBJ2-7,NA,once,TRBV4-1
CASSVDGSQPQHF,TGTGCCAGCAGCGTAGACGGGAGTCAGCCCCAGCATTTT,TRBJ1-5,NA,NA,TRBV9
CASSSGQGLETQYF,TGTGCCAGCAGCTCAGGACAGGGCCTGGAGACCCAGTACTTC,TRBJ2-5,TRBD1,NA,TRBV7-2
CASKRQGLNTEAFF,TGTGCCAGCAAACGACAGGGCTTGAACACTGAAGCTTTCTTT,TRBJ1-1,TRBD1,NA,TRBV6-5
CASSQEDRETGELFF,TGCGCCAGCAGCCAAGAGGACAGGGAAACCGGGGAGCTGTTTTTT,TRBJ2-2,TRBD1,NA,TRBV4-3
CASSLRTVFYEQYF,TGTGCCAGCAGCTTACGAACGGTGTTCTACGAGCAGTACTTC,TRBJ2-7,NA,NA,TRBV7-2
CASSLGSQYQETQYF,TGTGCCAGCAGTTTAGGTAGCCAGTACCAAGAGACCCAGTACTTC,TRBJ2-5,NA,NA,TRBV28
CASTADRWETQYF,TGTGCCAGCACCGCGGACAGATGGGAGACCCAGTACTTC,TRBJ2-5,NA,NA,TRBV28
CAWSQTGTGGIGQYF,TGTGCCTGGAGCCAAACCGGGACAGGGGGCATTGGGCAGTACTTC,TRBJ2-7,TRBD1,NA,TRBV30
CASSPQETYTEAFF,TGTGCCAGCTCCCCACAGGAGACCTACACTGAAGCTTTCTTT,TRBJ1-1,NA,few,TRBV18
CASSTGGGLSNQPQHF,TGTGCCAGCAGCACAGGGGGGGGGCTGAGCAATCAGCCCCAGCATTTT,TRBJ1-5,TRBD1,NA,TRBV7-2
CASSEFHSNQETQYF,TGCGCCAGCAGTGAGTTCCACTCCAACCAAGAGACCCAGTACTTC,TRBJ2-5,NA,NA,TRBV10-2
CASSLRLRARDDEKLFF,TGTGCCAGCAGCTTAAGATTAAGGGCGCGGGACGATGAAAAACTGTTTTTT,TRBJ1-4,NA,NA,TRBV7-9
CATSRVRGGSYNEQFF,TGTGCCACCAGCAGAGTTAGAGGGGGCTCCTACAATGAGCAGTTCTTC,TRBJ2-1,NA,NA,TRBV15
CATSRDKTGGLYEQYF,TGTGCCACCAGCAGAGATAAAACAGGGGGCTTGTACGAGCAGTACTTC,TRBJ2-7,TRBD1,once,TRBV15
CAWSVGARALHF,TGTGCCTGGAGTGTAGGGGCCAGGGCCCTCCACTTT,TRBJ1-6,NA,NA,TRBV30
CASKGQTYEQYF,TGCGCCAGCAAGGGACAGACCTACGAGCAGTACTTC,TRBJ2-7,TRBD1,NA,TRBV5-1
CASSPGQGTSYNSPLHF,TGTGCCAGCAGCCCTGGACAGGGCACCTCCTATAATTCACCCCTCCACTTT,TRBJ1-6,TRBD1,NA,TRBV9
CASSQLRQPSGSSDTQYF,TGCGCCAGCAGTCAATTACGGCAGCCTAGCGGGAGTTCAGATACGCAGTATTTT,TRBJ2-3,TRBD2,few,TRBV23-1
CASSLGPNTEAFF,TGTGCCAGCAGCTTAGGGCCGAACACTGAAGCTTTCTTT,TRBJ1-1,NA,few,TRBV11-1
CAWSTNTGELFF,TGTGCCTGGAGTACTAACACCGGGGAGCTGTTTTTT,TRBJ2-2,NA,NA,TRBV30
CASSSTGGSVQPQHF,TGTGCCAGCAGCTCTACAGGGGGCTCGGTTCAGCCCCAGCATTTT,TRBJ1-5,TRBD1,few,TRBV7-9
CASTRWSTGELFF,TGTGCCAGCACAAGATGGAGCACCGGGGAGCTGTTTTTT,TRBJ2-2,NA,NA,TRBV2
CASSRAGGTPYNEQFF,TGTGCCAGCAGTCGAGCGGGAGGCACCCCGTACAATGAGCAGTTCTTC,TRBJ2-1,TRBD2,NA,TRBV2
CASTQWGTVRNEQFF,TGTGCCAGCACTCAGTGGGGGACAGTGAGGAATGAGCAGTTCTTC,TRBJ2-1,TRBD1,NA,TRBV27
CSVDGLAGDTQYF,TGCAGCGTTGACGGACTAGCGGGAGATACGCAGTATTTT,TRBJ2-3,TRBD2,NA,TRBV29-1
CASSPDRSSGLNTEAFF,TGTGCCAGCAGCCCGGACAGGAGTAGTGGGTTGAACACTGAAGCTTTCTTT,TRBJ1-1,TRBD1,NA,TRBV7-6
CASSHGLAGATYEQYF,TGCGCCAGCAGCCATGGACTAGCGGGAGCAACCTACGAGCAGTACTTC,TRBJ2-7,TRBD2,NA,TRBV5-1